Listed here is a single T cell receptor beta chain. This record comes from a study of blood T cell repertoires in COVID-19. Study overall: There were acute and convalescent COVID-19 samples, and they came from the United States, Italy and Spain.

Per the study methods: Estimation of nucleated cell counts relied on the amplification of reference gene primers. Data came from immunoSEQ multiplex PCR; TCRdb stores just in-frame clones and leaves some out. The DNA gave D and trimming, while V, J and clone size come from that table. Altogether 210,000 or so clones are present, about 88% being singletons, with the ten largest covering roughly 6.2%. Sequenced input: peripheral blood. This clonotype originated in a middle-aged woman who had recovered from COVID-19.

CDR3 residues: CATSRKGSNEQFF. The DNA for the CDR3 is TGTGCCACCAGCAGGAAAGGGAGCAATGAGCAGTTCTTC. V is TRBV15 and J is TRBJ2-1; possibly TRBD2 for D (5 bases). CDR1 and CDR2 from the germline V gene are LNHNV and YYDKDF (reference sequence). The CDR3 is 13 amino acids. V shed 3 bases and J shed 6 bases, with 9 bases lying between them.